These 21 T cell receptor beta chains were sequenced from one sample in a study of OX40 agonist ivuxolimab in advanced cancers. Sequencing was performed with immunoSEQ multiplex PCR; in TCRdb, only in-frame clones are kept and a portion is missing. The sample consists of 75,000 to 90,000 clones, more than 80% of them appearing once. The sequenced sample was CD4+ or CD8+ T cells sorted from blood, obtained in a trial of the OX40 agonist ivuxolimab. Source of these receptors: an adult with an advanced solid tumor such as melanoma, head and neck, liver or kidney cancer.

This clone is a singleton in its sample. The rearrangement uses TRBV9 and TRBJ1-3; D gene uncertain. Trimming removed 4 bases at V and 0 bases at J, with 23 bases between. Germline V CDR1 and CDR2: SGDLS, YYNGEE. The CDR3 consists of 19 residues. The CDR3 here is CASSTRLLKLRTSGNTIYF. Written as DNA, the CDR3 is TGTGCCAGCAGCACCCGACTCCTCAAATTACGGACCTCTGGAAACACCATATATTTT.

This clone was recorded a few times. CDR3 bases: TGTGCCAGCAGTTTCCCCACGCCAGGAGGGAATTCACCCCTCCACTTT. It translates to CASSFPTPGGNSPLHF. The chain is built from TRBV27 and TRBJ1-6; D is ambiguous. Trimming stripped 3 bases from V and 7 bases from J, with 16 bases between. The CDR3 sequence is 16 residues long. Germline V gene data show CDR1 as MNHEY and CDR2 as SMNVEV (reference sequence).

This clone was seen a single time. This sequence joins TRBV18 and TRBJ2-1; TRBD1 matches 9 bases. Trimming removed 3 bases from V and 4 bases from J; junction bases left unmatched: 4. The length of the CDR3 is 15 residues. CDR1 and CDR2 from the germline V gene are KGHSH and LQKENI. The CDR3 bases are TGTGCCAGCTCACCCAGGGACAGGGCTTACAATGAGCAGTTCTTC. Its protein product is CASSPRDRAYNEQFF.

This rearrangement joins TRBV2 to TRBJ2-7; TRBD1 matches at 7 bases. V was pared by 4 bases and J by 0 bases, with 3 bases of the junction left unmatched. Germline CDR1 reads SNHLY; CDR2 reads FYNNEI. CDR3 size: 14 residues. This CDR3 reads CASSVSGGSYEQYF. The CDR3 DNA reads as TGTGCCAGCAGTGTGTCAGGGGGCTCCTACGAGCAGTACTTC.

The chain links TRBV5-6 to TRBJ2-1, with D perhaps TRBD1 or TRBD2 (5 bases each). The CDR3 loop spans 12 amino acids. The germline V and J ends were trimmed by 9 bases and 9 bases, with 16 bases remaining between them. The germline gives CDR1 SGHDT, CDR2 YYEEEE. The CDR3 coding sequence is TGTGCCAATGACTACAGGTTCTGTGAGCAGTTCTTC. Protein product: CANDYRFCEQFF.

The chain couples TRBV2 to TRBJ2-7; D is uncertain. The CDR3 extends over 14 amino acids. Trimming removed 7 bases from V and 3 bases from J, with 16 bases in between. Germline CDR1 SNHLY, CDR2 FYNNEI. CDR3 nucleotides: TGTGCCAGCATCAGAAGCCAGGCCGACTACGAGCAGTACTTC. It yields the protein CASIRSQADYEQYF.

The chain has TRBV7-6 and TRBJ2-5; tentative D call: TRBD2 (5 bases). Germline V CDR1 and CDR2: SGHVS, FNYEAQ. Trimming cost V 4 bases and J 5 bases, with 17 bases left between them. The CDR3 consists of 15 residues. CDR3 loop: CASSSTTTRRETQYF. CDR3 DNA: TGTGCCAGCAGCTCAACCACCACCAGGAGGGAGACCCAGTACTTC.

V usage is TRBV4-3 and J usage is TRBJ1-6, with unresolved D. CDR3 size: 16 residues. The germline CDR1 and CDR2 sequences are LGHNA and YSLEER. V shed 6 bases and J shed 7 bases, with 19 bases lying between them. The chain's CDR3 is CASRLNPDGRNSPLHF. Here the CDR3 DNA reads TGCGCCAGCAGACTTAACCCGGACGGGCGGAATTCACCCCTCCACTTT.

The rearrangement joins TRBV19 to TRBJ2-5; 8 positions match TRBD1. Germline CDR1 and CDR2: LNHDA and SQIVND (reference sequence). The CDR3 is made up of 14 amino acids. The V and J ends lost 5 bases and 3 bases, in that order; junction bases with no gene match: 5. CDR3 bases: TGTGCCAGTAGTCCAGGGACAGGAGAAGAGACCCAGTACTTC. Its translation: CASSPGTGEETQYF.

The V call is TRBV5-4, the J call TRBJ2-5; 7 nucleotides line up with TRBD1. V was pared by 3 bases and J by 5 bases, with 4 bases of the junction left unmatched. Germline V gene sequence: CDR1 SGHNT, CDR2 YYREEE (reference sequence). The CDR3 loop spans 13 amino acids. CDR3 sequence: CASSYTGDETQYF. The CDR3, as DNA: TGTGCCAGCAGCTATACAGGGGATGAGACCCAGTACTTC.

The V call is TRBV7-2, the J call TRBJ2-5; TRBD2 aligns across 8 bases. This CDR3 has 13 residues. The junction had 1 base not matched to a gene; V was cut back by 2 bases and J by 5 bases. The germline gives CDR1 SGHTA, CDR2 FQGNSA. The CDR3 region has the DNA TGTGCCAGCAGCTTACCGGGGGGGGAGACCCAGTACTTC. As protein: CASSLPGGETQYF.

The chain joins TRBV6-5 to TRBJ1-1; D may be TRBD1 (6 bases). The germline CDR1 and CDR2 sequences are MNHEY and SVGAGI. Trimming cost V 3 bases and J 11 bases, with 16 bases left between them. This CDR3 is 13 amino acids long. CDR3 in DNA: TGTGCCAGCAGTTATTCATACGACAGGTGGGCTTTCTTT. Translated: CASSYSYDRWAFF.

The chain carries TRBV28 and TRBJ1-5, with TRBD1 matching over 8 bases. This CDR3 comprises 13 residues. The J segment lost 8 bases and the V segment lost 6 bases, leaving 6 bases of the junction unmatched. CDR1 MDHEN and CDR2 SYDVKM come from the germline V gene. This CDR3 is CASRPTGEKPQHF. As DNA, the CDR3 is TGTGCCAGCAGACCGACAGGGGAAAAGCCCCAGCATTTT.

V gene TRBV7-9 combines with J gene TRBJ1-4; maybe TRBD1 (6 bases). V was cut by 4 bases and J by 6 bases, with 15 bases left in between. Per the germline V gene, CDR1 is SEHNR and CDR2 is FQNEAQ (reference sequence). This CDR3 region has 15 residues. The CDR3 is CASSYGQSTYEKLFF. The CDR3 DNA reads TGTGCCAGCAGCTATGGACAGTCGACATATGAAAAACTGTTTTTT.

This chain links TRBV5-5 with TRBJ2-2; TRBD1 matches 8 bases. The CDR3 is 14 amino acids. V was pared by 4 bases and J by 5 bases, with 4 bases of the junction left unmatched. Germline CDR1 and CDR2: SGHKS and YYEKEE (reference sequence). CDR3 sequence (DNA): TGTGCCAGCAGCGTACAGGGGGTGACCGGGGAGCTGTTTTTT. It specifies CASSVQGVTGELFF.

This chain joins TRBV11-2 and TRBJ2-3; TRBD2 aligns across 12 bases. CDR1 and CDR2 (germline): SGHAT, FQNNGV. This CDR3 contains 16 residues. V shed 1 base, J shed 5 bases, and the junction held 4 bases outside the gene matches. CDR3 sequence reads: CASSLVLAGGRDTQYF. The DNA for the CDR3 is TGTGCCAGCAGCTTAGTGCTAGCGGGGGGGCGAGATACGCAGTATTTT.

The chain has TRBV13 and TRBJ1-2; D is undetermined. The CDR3 extends over 17 amino acids. Germline CDR1 and CDR2: PRHDT and FYEKMQ (reference sequence). V lost 1 base and J lost 7, with 22 bases in between. CDR3 sequence: CASSLVGTGADYAGYTF. CDR3 DNA sequence: TGTGCCAGCAGCTTAGTAGGCACTGGTGCGGATTACGCTGGCTACACCTTC.

V is TRBV19 and J is TRBJ1-6; TRBD1 is a possible D gene (5 bases). Germline CDR1 is LNHDA and CDR2 is SQIVND (reference sequence). Between the trimmed V and J ends, which lost 8 bases and 9 bases, there was a span of 14 bases. This CDR3 comprises 13 residues. CDR3 sequence: CASGNRQISPLHF. CDR3 nucleotide sequence: TGTGCCAGTGGCAACAGGCAAATTTCACCCCTCCACTTT.

The V gene is TRBV4-1, the J gene TRBJ1-1; tentative D call: TRBD1 (5 bases). Between the trimmed V and J ends, which lost 1 base and 6 bases, there was a span of 12 bases. The CDR3 is made up of 14 amino acids. Per germline, CDR1 MGHRA and CDR2 YSYEKL. The CDR3 protein is CASSQGRGAPEAFF. The CDR3 nucleotides read TGCGCCAGCAGCCAAGGGCGAGGGGCCCCTGAAGCTTTCTTT.

The V gene is TRBV6-5, the J gene TRBJ2-7; D is tentatively TRBD1 or TRBD2 (5 bases each). The CDR3 length is 15 residues. Trimming removed 4 bases at V and 4 bases at J, with 17 bases between. Germline CDR1 reads MNHEY; CDR2 reads SVGAGI. CDR3 sequence reads: CASSSLRDRLYEQYF. CDR3 nucleotide sequence: TGTGCCAGCAGTTCTCTCCGGGACCGGCTATACGAGCAGTACTTC.

The chain couples TRBV19 to TRBJ1-1; possible D gene TRBD1, 6 bases. Trimming took off 8 bases at V and 4 bases at J, with 14 bases between the two ends. The CDR3 is 13 amino acids. Germline V lookup: CDR1 LNHDA, CDR2 SQIVND (reference sequence). This CDR3 is CASSRQVPTEAFF. The CDR3 DNA follows: TGTGCCAGTTCCCGACAGGTCCCCACTGAAGCTTTCTTT.